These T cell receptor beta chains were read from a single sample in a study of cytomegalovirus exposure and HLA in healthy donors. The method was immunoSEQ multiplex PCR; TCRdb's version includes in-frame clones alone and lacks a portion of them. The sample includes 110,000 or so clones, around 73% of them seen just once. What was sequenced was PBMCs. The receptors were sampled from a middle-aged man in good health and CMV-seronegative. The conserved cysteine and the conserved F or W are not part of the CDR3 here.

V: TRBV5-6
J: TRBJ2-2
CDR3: ASSPLPSDTGELF

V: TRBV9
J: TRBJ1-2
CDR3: ASSGGTGVGYT

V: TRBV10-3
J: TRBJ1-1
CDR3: AISESVETGNTEAF

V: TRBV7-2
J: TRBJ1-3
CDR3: ASSLQGKAGNTIY

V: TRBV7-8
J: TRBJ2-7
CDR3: ASSLGGRSSYEQY

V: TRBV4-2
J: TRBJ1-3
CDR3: ASSGDRGLENTIY

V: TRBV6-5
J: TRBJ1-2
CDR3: ASSNRGEQYYT

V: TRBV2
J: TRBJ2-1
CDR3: ASSNGEQF

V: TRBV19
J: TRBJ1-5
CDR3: ASSPTGTREPQH

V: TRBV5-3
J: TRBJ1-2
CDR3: ARSYLPGQGLSNYGYT

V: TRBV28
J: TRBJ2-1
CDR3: ASSLFRRASGGGNEQF

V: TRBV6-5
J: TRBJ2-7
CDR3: ASSPSGGREQY

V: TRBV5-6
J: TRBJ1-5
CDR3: ASSSQGLEPQH